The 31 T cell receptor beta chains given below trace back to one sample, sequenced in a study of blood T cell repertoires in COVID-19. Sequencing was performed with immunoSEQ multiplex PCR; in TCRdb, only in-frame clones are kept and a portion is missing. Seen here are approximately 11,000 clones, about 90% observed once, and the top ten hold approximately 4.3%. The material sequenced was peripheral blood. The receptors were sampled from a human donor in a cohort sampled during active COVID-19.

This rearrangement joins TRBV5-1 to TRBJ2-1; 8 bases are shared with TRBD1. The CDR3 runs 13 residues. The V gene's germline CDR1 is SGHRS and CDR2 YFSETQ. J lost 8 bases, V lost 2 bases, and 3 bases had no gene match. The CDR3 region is CASSLQGEDEQFF. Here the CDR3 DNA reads TGCGCCAGCAGCTTACAGGGGGAGGATGAGCAGTTCTTC.

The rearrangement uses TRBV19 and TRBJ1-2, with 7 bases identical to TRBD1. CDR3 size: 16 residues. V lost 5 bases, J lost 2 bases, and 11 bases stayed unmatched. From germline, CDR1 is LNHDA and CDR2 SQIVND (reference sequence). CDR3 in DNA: TGTGCCAGTAGTTCGCTCCCCGGGACAGCCAACTATGGCTACACCTTC. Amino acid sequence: CASSSLPGTANYGYTF.

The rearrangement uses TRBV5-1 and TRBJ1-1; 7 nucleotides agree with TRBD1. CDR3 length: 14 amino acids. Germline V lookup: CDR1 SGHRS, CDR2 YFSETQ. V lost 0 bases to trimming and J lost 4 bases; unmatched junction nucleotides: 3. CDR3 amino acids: CASSLGQGGTEAFF. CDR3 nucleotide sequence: TGCGCCAGCAGCTTGGGACAGGGAGGCACTGAAGCTTTCTTT.

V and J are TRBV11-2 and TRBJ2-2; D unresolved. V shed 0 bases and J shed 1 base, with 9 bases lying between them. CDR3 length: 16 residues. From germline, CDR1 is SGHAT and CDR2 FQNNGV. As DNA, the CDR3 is TGTGCCAGCAGCTTAGATCCCCCAGTGAACACCGGGGAGCTGTTTTTT. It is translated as CASSLDPPVNTGELFF.

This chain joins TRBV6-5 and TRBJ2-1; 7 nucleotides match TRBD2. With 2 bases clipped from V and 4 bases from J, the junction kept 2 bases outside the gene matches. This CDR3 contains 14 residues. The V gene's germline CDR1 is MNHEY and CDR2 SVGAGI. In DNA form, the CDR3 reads TGTGCCAGCAGTTACGGGGGGGTGTACAATGAGCAGTTCTTC. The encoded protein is CASSYGGVYNEQFF.

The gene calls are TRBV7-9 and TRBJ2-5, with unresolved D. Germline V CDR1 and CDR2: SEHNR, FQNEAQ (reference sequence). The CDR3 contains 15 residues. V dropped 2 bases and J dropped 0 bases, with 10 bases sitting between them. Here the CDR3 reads CASSLYGLDQETQYF. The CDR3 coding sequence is TGTGCCAGCAGCTTATATGGTCTAGACCAAGAGACCCAGTACTTC.

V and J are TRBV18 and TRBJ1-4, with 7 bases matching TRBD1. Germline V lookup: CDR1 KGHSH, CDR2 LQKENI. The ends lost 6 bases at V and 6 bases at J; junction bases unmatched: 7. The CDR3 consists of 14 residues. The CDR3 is CASSPPGTDEKLFF. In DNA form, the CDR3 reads TGTGCCAGCTCGCCCCCCGGGACAGATGAAAAACTGTTTTTT.

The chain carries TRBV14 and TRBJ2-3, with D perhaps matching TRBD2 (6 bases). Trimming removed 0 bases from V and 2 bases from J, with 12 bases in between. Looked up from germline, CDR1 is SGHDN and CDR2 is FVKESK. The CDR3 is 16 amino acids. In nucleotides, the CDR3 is TGTGCCAGCAGCCAAGAGCTTAGCGGTTACACAGATACGCAGTATTTT. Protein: CASSQELSGYTDTQYF.

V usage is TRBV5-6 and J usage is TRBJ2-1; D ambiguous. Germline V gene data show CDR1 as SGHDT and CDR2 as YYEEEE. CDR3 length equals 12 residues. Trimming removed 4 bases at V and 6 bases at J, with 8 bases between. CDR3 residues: CASSALGNEQFF. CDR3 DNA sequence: TGTGCCAGCAGCGCGCTAGGCAATGAGCAGTTCTTC.

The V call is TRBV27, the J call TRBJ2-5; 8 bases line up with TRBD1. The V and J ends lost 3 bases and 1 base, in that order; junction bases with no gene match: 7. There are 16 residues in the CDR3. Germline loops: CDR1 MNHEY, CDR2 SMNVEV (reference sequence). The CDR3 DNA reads TGTGCCAGCAGTTTCAACGGACAGGGCTCCCAAGAGACCCAGTACTTC. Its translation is CASSFNGQGSQETQYF.

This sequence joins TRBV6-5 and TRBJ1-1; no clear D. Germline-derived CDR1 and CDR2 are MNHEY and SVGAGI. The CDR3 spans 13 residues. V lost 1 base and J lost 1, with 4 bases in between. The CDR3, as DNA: TGTGCCAGCAGTTACTGGCAGAACACTGAAGCTTTCTTT. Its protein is CASSYWQNTEAFF.

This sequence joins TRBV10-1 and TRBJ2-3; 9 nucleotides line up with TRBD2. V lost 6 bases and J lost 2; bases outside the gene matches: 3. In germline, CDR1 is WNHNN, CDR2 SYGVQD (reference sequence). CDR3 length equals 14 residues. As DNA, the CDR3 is TGCGCCAGCAGCGTAGCGGGGGCCACAGATACGCAGTATTTT. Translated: CASSVAGATDTQYF.

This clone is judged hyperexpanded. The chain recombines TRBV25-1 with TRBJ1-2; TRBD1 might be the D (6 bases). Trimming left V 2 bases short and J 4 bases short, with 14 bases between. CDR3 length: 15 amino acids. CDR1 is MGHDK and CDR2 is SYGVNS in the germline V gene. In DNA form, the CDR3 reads TGTGCCAGCAGTGAAACAGGGAGGGTGGCCTATGGCTACACCTTC. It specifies CASSETGRVAYGYTF.

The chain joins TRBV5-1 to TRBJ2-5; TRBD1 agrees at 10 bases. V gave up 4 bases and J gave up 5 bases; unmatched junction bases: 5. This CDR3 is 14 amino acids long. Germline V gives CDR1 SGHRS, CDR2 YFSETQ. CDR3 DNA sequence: TGCGCCAGCAGCCACGGGACAGGGGATGAGACCCAGTACTTC. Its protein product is CASSHGTGDETQYF.

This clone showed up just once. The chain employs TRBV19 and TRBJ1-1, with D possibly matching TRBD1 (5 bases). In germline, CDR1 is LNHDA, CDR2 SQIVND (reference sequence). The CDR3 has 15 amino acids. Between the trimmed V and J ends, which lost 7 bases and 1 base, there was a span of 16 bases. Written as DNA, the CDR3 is TGTGCCAGTAATAAGGGGCTAAGCCCGAACACTGAAGCTTTCTTT. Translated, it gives CASNKGLSPNTEAFF.

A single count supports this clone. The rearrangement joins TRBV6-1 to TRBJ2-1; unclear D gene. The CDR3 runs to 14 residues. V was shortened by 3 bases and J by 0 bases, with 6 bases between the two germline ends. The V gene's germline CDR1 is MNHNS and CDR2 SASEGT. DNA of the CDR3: TGTGCCAGCAGTGACCCAAACTCCTACAATGAGCAGTTCTTC. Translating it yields CASSDPNSYNEQFF.

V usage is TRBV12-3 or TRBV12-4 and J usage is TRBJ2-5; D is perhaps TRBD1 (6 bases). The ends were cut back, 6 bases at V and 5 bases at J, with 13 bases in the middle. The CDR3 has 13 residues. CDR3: CASRLTGTETQYF. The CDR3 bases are TGTGCCAGCAGGCTTACAGGGACGGAGACCCAGTACTTC.

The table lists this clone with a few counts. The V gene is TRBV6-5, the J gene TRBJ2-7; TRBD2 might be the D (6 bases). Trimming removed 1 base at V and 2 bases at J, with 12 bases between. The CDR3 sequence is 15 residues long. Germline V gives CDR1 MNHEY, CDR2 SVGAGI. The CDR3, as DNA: TGTGCCAGCAGTTACTTGAGGACTACTCCCTACGAGCAGTACTTC. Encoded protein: CASSYLRTTPYEQYF.

The CDR3 DNA sequence: TGTGCCTGGAGTGCTGGGGCGGTTGGCTACACCTTC. Translated, it gives CAWSAGAVGYTF. V is TRBV30 and J is TRBJ1-2, with TRBD1 as a possible D gene (5 bases). Trimming shortened V by 1 base and J by 7 bases, and 10 bases separated the two germline ends. CDR1 and CDR2 from the germline V gene are GTSNPN and SVGIG (reference sequence). The CDR3 loop spans 12 amino acids. The full variable domain, rest sourced from reference TRBV30 and TRBJ1-2, is SQTIHQWPATLVQPVGSPLSLECTVEGTSNPNLYWYRQAAGRGLQLLFYSVGIGQISSEVPQNLSASRPQDRQFILSSKKLLLSDSGFYLCAWSAGAVGYTFGSGTRLTVV.

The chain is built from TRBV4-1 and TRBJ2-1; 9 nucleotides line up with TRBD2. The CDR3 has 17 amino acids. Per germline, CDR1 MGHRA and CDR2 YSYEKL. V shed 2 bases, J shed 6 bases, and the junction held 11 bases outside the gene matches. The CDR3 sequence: CASSQPIAETSGNEQFF. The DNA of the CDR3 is TGCGCCAGCAGCCAACCCATAGCAGAGACTAGCGGCAATGAGCAGTTCTTC.

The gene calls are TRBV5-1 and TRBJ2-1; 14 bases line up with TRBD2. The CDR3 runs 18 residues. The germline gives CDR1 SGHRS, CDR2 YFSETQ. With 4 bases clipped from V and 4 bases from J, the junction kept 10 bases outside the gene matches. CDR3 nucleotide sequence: TGCGCCAGCAGCCCGGAGAAGGGACTAGCGGGAGTGTACAATGAGCAGTTCTTC. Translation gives CASSPEKGLAGVYNEQFF.

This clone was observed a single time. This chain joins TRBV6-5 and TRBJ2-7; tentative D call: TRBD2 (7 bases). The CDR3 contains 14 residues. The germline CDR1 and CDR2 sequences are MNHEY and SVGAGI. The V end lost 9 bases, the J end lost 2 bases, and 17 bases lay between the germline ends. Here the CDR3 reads CASWGGGIAYEQYF. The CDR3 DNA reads TGTGCCAGTTGGGGAGGGGGAATCGCCTACGAGCAGTACTTC.

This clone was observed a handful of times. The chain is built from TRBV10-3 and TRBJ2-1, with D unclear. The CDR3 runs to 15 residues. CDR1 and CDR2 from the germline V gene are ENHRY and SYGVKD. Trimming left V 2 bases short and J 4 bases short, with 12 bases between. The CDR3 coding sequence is TGTGCCATCAGTGAGAGGATCGGAGTATACAATGAGCAGTTCTTC. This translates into CAISERIGVYNEQFF.

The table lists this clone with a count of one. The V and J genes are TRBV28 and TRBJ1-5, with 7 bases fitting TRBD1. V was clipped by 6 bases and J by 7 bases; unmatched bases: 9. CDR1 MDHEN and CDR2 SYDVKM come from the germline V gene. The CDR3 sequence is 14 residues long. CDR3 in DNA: TGTGCCAGCAGAAACACAGGGGAAGTACAGCCCCAGCATTTT. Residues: CASRNTGEVQPQHF.

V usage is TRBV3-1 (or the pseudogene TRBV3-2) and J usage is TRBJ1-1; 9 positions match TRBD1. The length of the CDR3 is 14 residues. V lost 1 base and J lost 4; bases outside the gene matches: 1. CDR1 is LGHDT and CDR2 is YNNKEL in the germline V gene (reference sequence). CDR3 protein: CASSQGQGGTEAFF. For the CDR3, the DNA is TGTGCCAGCAGCCAAGGACAGGGGGGCACTGAAGCTTTCTTT.

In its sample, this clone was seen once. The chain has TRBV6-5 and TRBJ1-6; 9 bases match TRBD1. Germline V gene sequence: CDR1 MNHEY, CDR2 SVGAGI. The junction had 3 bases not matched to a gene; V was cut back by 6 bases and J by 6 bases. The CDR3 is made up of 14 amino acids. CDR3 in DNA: TGTGCCAGCAGCGGACAGGGGCGTAATTCACCCCTCCACTTT. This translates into CASSGQGRNSPLHF.

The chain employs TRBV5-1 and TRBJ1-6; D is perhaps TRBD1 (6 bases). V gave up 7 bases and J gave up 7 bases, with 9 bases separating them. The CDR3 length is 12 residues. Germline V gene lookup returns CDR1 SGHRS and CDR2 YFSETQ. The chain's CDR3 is CASRTGNSPLHF. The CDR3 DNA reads TGCGCCAGCCGCACAGGGAATTCACCCCTCCACTTT.

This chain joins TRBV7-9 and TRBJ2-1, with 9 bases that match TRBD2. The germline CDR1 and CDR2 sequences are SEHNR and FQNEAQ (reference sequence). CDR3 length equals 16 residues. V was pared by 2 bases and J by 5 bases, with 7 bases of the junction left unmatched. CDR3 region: CASSLNPLAGNNEQFF. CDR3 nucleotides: TGTGCCAGCAGCTTAAATCCCCTAGCGGGGAACAATGAGCAGTTCTTC.

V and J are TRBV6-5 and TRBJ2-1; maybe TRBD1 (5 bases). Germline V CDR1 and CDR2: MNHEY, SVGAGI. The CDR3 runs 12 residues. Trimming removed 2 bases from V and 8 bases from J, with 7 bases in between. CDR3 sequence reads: CASSYEGDEQFF. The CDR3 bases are TGTGCCAGCAGTTACGAAGGGGATGAGCAGTTCTTC.

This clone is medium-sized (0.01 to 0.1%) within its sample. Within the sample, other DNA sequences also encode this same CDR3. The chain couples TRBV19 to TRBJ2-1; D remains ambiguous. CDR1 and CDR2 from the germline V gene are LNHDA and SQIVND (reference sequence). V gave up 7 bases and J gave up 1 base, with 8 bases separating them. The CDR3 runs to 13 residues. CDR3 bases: TGTGCCAGTACCGAGAGGTCCTACAATGAGCAGTTCTTC. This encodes CASTERSYNEQFF.

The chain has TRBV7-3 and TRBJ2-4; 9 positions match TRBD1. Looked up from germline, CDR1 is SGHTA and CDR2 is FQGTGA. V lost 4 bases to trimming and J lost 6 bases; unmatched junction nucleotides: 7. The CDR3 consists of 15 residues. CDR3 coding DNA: TGTGCCAGCAGCTCCCAAACGGGACAGGGAAACATTCAGTACTTC. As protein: CASSSQTGQGNIQYF.